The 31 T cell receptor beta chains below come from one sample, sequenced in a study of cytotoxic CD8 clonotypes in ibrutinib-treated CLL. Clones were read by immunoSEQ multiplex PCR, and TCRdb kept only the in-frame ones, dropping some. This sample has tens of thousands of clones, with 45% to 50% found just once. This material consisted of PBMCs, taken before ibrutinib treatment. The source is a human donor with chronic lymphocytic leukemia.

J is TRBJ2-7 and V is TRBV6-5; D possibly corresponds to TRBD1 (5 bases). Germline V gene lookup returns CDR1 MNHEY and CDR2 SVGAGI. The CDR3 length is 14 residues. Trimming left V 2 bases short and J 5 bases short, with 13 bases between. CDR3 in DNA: TGTGCCAGCAGTTACCTGGGCAGGGTGAACGAGCAGTACTTC. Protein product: CASSYLGRVNEQYF.

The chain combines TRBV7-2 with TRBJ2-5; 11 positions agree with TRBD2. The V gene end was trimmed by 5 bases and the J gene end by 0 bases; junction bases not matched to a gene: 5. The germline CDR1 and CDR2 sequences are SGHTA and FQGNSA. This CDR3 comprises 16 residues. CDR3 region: CASSPLAGGYQETQYF. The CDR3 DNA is TGTGCCAGCAGCCCCCTAGCGGGGGGATACCAAGAGACCCAGTACTTC.

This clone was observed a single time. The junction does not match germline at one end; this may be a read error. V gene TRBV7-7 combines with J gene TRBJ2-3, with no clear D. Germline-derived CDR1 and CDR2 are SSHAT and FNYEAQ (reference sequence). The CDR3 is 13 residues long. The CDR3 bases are TGTGCTAGCAGCTCGGACCCTGTGGATACGCAGTATTTT. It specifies CASSSDPVDTQYF.

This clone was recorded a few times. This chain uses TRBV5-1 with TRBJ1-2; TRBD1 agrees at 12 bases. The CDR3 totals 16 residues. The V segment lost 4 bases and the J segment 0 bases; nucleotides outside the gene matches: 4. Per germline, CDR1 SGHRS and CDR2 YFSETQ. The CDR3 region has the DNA TGCGCCAGCAGCGGGACAGGGGGCCCCGCTAACTATGGCTACACCTTC. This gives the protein CASSGTGGPANYGYTF.

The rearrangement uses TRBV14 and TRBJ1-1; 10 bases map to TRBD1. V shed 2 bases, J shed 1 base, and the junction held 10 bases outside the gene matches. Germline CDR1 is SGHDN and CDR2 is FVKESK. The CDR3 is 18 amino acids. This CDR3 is CASSQWDRGHYTNTEAFF. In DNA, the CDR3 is TGTGCCAGCAGCCAATGGGACAGGGGCCATTACACGAACACTGAAGCTTTCTTT.

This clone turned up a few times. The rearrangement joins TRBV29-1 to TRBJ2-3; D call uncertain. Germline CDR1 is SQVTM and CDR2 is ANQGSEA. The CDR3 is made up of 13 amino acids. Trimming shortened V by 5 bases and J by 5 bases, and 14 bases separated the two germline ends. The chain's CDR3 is CSVKVRAKDTQYF. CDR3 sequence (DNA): TGCAGCGTTAAGGTCCGGGCTAAAGATACGCAGTATTTT.

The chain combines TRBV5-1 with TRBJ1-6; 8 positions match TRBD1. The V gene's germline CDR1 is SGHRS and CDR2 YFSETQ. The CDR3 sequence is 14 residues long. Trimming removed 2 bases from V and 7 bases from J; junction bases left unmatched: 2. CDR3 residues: CASSFRGRNSPLHF. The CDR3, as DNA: TGCGCCAGCAGCTTCAGGGGGCGGAATTCACCCCTCCACTTT. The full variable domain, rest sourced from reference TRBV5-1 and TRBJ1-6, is KAGVTQTPRYLIKTRGQQVTLSCSPISGHRSVSWYQQTPGQGLQFLFEYFSETQRNKGNFPGRFSGRQFSNSRSEMNVSTLELGDSALYLCASSFRGRNSPLHFGNGTRLTVT.

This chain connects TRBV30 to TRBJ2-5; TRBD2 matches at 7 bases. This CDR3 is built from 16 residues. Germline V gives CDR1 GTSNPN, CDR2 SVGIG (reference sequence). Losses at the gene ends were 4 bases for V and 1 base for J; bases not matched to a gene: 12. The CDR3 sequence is CAWTPQWGGVQETQYF. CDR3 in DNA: TGTGCCTGGACTCCCCAATGGGGGGGGGTCCAAGAGACCCAGTACTTC. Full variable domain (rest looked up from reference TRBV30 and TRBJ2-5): SQTIHQWPATLVQPVGSPLSLECTVEGTSNPNLYWYRQAAGRGLQLLFYSVGIGQISSEVPQNLSASRPQDRQFILSSKKLLLSDSGFYLCAWTPQWGGVQETQYFGPGTRLLVL.

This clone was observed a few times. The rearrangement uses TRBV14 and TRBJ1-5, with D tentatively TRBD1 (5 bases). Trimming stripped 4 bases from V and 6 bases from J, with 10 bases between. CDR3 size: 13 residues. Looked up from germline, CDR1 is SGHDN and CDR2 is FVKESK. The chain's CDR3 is CASSLGGRQPQHF. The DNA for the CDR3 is TGTGCCAGCAGCCTCGGGGGTCGTCAGCCCCAGCATTTT.

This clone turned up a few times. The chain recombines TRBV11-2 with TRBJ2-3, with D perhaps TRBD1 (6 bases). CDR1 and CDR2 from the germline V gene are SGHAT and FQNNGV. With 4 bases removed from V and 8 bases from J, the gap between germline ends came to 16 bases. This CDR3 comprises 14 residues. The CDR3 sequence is CASSSPGQGGTQYF. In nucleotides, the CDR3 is TGTGCCAGCAGCTCGCCGGGACAAGGAGGTACGCAGTATTTT.

The DNA of the CDR3 is TGTGCCAGCAGCCGTGCACAGGAAGAGACCCAGTACTTC. Protein: CASSRAQEETQYF. The gene calls are TRBV7-2 and TRBJ2-5; weak D call: TRBD1 (5 bases). Germline values: CDR1 SGHTA, CDR2 FQGNSA. The CDR3 length is 13 residues. V was pared by 5 bases and J by 3 bases, with 10 bases between.

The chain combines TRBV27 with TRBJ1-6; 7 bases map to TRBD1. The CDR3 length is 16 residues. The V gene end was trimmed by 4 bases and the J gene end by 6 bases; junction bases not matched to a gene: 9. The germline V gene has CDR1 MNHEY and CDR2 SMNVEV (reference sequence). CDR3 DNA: TGTGCCAGCAGTTCCAGGGGGAGACAAATTAATTCACCCCTCCACTTT. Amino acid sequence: CASSSRGRQINSPLHF.

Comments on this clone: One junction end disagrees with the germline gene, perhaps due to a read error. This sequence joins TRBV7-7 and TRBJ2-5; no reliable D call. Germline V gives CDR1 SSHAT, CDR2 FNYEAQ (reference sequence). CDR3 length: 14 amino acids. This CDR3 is CASSLVLFGETQYF. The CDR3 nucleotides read TGTGCTAGCAGCTTAGTTCTCTTCGGGGAGACCCAGTACTTC. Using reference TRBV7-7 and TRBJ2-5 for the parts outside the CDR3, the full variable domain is GAGVSQSPRYKVTKRGQDVTLRCDPISSHATLYWYQQALGQGPEFLTYFNYEAQPDKSGLPSDRFSAERPEGSISTLTIQRTEQRDSAMYRCASSLVLFGETQYFGPGTRLLVL.

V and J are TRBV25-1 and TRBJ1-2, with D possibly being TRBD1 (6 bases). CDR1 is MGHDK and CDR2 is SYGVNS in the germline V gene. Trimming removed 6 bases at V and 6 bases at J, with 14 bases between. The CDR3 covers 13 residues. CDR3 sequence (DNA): TGTGCCAGCAGGGTCCAAGGGGGTAATGGCTACACCTTC. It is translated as CASRVQGGNGYTF.

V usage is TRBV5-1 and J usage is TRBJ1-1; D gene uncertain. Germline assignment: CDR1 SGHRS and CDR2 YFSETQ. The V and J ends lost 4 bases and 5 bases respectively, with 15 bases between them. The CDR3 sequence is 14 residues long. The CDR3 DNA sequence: TGCGCCAGCAGCCCAGAAGGGTTAGGAACTGAAGCTTTCTTT. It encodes CASSPEGLGTEAFF.

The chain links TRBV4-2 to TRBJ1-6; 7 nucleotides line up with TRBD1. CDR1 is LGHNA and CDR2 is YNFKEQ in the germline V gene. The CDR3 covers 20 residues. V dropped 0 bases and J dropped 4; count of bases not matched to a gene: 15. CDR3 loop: CASSQDPSSRGSSYNSPLHF. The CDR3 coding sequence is TGTGCCAGCAGCCAAGATCCCTCCTCCAGGGGGAGTTCGTATAATTCACCCCTCCACTTT.

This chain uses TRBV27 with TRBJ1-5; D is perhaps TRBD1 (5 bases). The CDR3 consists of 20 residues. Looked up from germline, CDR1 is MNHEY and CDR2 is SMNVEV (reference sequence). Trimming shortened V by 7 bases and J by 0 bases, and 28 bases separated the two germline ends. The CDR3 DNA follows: TGTGCCAGCACCGTACAGGAAGGGTTCCGGCACGCTTTTAGCAATCAGCCCCAGCATTTT. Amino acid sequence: CASTVQEGFRHAFSNQPQHF.

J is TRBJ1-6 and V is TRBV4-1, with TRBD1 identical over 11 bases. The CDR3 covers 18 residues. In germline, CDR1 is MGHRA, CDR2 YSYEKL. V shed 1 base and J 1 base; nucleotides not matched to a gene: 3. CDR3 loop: CASSQGTGGSSYNSPLHF. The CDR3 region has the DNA TGCGCCAGCAGCCAAGGGACAGGGGGCTCTTCCTATAATTCACCCCTCCACTTT.

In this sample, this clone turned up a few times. In DNA, the CDR3 is TGTGCCAGCAGCTTAGTCCGCGGGAGGAACACCGGGGAGCTGTTTTTT. Protein product: CASSLVRGRNTGELFF. J is TRBJ2-2 and V is TRBV11-2; the match to TRBD2 covers 7 bases. Per the germline V gene, CDR1 is SGHAT and CDR2 is FQNNGV. The CDR3 totals 16 residues. After removal of 1 base from V and 1 base from J, the junction contained 3 bases not matched to a gene.

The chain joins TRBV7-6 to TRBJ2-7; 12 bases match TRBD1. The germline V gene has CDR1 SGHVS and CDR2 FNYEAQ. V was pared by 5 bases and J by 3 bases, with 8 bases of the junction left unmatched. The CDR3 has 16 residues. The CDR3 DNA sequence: TGTGCCAGCAGCAGAACCGGGACAGGGGGCTTCTACGAGCAGTACTTC. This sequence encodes CASSRTGTGGFYEQYF.

CDR3 residues: CASSLVAALPNTEAFF. Written as DNA, the CDR3 is TGTGCCAGCAGCTTAGTGGCAGCGCTCCCGAACACTGAAGCTTTCTTT. This chain links TRBV7-8 with TRBJ1-1; D is unclear. Germline V gene lookup returns CDR1 SGHVS and CDR2 FQNEAQ. The V and J ends lost 1 base and 1 base respectively, with 13 bases between them. The CDR3 length is 16 residues.

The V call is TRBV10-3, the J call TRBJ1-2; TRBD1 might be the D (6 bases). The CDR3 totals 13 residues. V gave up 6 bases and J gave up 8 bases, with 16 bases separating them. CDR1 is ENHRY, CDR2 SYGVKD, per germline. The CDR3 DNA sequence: TGTGCCATCAGCGATGGACAGAAAGGAGGCTACACCTTC. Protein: CAISDGQKGGYTF.

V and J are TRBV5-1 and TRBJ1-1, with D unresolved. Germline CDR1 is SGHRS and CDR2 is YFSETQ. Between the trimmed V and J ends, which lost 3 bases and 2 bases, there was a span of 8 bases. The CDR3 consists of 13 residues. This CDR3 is CASSYESNTEAFF. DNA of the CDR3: TGCGCCAGCAGCTATGAGAGTAACACTGAAGCTTTCTTT.

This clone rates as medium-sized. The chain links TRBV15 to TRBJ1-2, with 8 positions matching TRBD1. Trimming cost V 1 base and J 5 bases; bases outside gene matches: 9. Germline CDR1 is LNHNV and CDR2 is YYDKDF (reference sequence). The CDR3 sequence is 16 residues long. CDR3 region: CATSRGTGSHRYGYTF. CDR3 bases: TGTGCCACCAGCAGAGGGACAGGGAGCCATCGTTATGGCTACACCTTC.

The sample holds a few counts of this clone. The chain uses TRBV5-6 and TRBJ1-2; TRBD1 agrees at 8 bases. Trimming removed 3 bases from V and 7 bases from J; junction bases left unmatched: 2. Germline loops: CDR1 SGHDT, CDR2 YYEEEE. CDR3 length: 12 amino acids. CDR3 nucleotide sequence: TGTGCCAGCAGCTGGACAGGGCTTGGCTACACCTTC. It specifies CASSWTGLGYTF.

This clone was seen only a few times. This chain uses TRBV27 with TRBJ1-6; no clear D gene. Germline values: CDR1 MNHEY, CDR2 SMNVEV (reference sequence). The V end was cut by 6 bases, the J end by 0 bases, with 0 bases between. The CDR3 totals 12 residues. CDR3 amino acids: CASSSYNSPLHF. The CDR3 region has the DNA TGTGCCAGCAGCTCCTATAATTCACCCCTCCACTTT.

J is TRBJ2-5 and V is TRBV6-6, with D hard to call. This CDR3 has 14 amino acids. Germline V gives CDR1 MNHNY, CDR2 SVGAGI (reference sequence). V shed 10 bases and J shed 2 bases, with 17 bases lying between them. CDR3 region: CATLSAPLQETQYF. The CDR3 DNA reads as TGTGCCACTCTATCGGCCCCATTGCAAGAGACCCAGTACTTC.

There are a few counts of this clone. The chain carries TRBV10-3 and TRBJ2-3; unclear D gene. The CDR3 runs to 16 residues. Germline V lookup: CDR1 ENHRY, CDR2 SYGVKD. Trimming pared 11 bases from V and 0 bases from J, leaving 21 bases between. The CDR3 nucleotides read TGTGCCGCCCGCCCCCCACGAGTAACTAGCACAGATACGCAGTATTTT. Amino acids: CAARPPRVTSTDTQYF.

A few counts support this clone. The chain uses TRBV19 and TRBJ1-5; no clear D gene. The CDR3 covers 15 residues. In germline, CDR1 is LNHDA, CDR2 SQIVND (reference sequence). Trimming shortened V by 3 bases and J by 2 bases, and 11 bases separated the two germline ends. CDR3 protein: CASSMVGLGNQPQHF. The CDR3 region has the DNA TGTGCCAGTAGTATGGTAGGGCTCGGCAATCAGCCCCAGCATTTT.

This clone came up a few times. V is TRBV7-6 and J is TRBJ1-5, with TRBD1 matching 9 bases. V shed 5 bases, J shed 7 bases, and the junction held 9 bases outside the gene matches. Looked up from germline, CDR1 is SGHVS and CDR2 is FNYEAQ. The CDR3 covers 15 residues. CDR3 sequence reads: CASSMGQGGSQPQHF. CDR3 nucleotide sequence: TGTGCCAGCAGCATGGGACAGGGAGGATCGCAGCCCCAGCATTTT.

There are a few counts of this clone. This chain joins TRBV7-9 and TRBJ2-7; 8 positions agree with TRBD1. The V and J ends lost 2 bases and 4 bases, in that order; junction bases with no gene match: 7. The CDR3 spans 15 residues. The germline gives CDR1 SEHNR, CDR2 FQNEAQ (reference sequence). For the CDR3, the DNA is TGTGCCAGCAGCTTATTGGCGGACAGGGTTTACGAGCAGTACTTC. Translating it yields CASSLLADRVYEQYF. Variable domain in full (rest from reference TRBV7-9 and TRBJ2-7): DTGVSQNPRHKITKRGQNVTFRCDPISEHNRLYWYRQTLGQGPEFLTYFQNEAQLEKSRLLSDRFSAERPKGSFSTLEIQRTEQGDSAMYLCASSLLADRVYEQYFGPGTRLTVT.